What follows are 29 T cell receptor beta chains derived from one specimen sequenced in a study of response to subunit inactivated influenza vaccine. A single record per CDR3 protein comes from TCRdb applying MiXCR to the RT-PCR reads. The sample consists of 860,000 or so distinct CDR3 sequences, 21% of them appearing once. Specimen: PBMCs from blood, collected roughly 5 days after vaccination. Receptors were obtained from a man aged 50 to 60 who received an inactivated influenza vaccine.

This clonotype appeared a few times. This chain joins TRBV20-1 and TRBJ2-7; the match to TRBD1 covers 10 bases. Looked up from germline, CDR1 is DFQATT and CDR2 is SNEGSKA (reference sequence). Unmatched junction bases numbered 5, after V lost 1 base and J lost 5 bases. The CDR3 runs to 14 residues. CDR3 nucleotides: TGCAGTGCTAGAGGCGACAGGGGGCGTAACGAGCAGTACTTC. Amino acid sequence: CSARGDRGRNEQYF.

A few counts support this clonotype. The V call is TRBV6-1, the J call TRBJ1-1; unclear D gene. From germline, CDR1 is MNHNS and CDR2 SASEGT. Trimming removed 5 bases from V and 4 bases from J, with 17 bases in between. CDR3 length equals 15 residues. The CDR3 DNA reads TGTGCCAGCAGTCCCGACATCGCGAAGGGCACTGAAGCTTTCTTT. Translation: CASSPDIAKGTEAFF.

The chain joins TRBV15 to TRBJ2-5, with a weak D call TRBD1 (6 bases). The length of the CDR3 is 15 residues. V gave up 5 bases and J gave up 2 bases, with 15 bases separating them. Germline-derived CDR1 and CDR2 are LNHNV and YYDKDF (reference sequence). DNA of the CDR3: TGTGCCACCAGCTCGCAGGGGCTCACACAAGAGACCCAGTACTTC. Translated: CATSSQGLTQETQYF.

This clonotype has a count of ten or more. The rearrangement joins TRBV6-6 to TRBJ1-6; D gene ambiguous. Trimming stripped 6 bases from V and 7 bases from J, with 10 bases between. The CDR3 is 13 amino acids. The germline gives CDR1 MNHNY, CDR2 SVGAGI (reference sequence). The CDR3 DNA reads TGTGCCAGCAGCTCTGGAGGGAATTCACCCCTCCACTTT. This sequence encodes CASSSGGNSPLHF.

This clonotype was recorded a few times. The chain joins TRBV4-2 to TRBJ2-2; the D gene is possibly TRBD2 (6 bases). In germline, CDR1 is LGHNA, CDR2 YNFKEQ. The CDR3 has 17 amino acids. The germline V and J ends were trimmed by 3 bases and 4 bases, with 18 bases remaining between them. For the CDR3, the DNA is TGTGCCAGCAGCCACACACTAGGGACTGGAGGCACCGGGGAGCTGTTTTTT. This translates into CASSHTLGTGGTGELFF.

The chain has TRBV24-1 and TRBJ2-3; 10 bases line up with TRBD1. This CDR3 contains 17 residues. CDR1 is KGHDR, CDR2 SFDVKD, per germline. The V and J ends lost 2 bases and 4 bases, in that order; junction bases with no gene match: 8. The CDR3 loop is CATSDSLDRGRSDTQYF. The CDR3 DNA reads TGTGCCACCAGTGATTCCCTTGACAGGGGGCGGTCAGATACGCAGTATTTT.

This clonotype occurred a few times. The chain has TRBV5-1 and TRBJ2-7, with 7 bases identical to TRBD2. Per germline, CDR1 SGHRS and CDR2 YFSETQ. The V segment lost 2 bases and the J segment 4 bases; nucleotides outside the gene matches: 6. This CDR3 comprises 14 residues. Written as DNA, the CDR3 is TGCGCCAGCAGCTTAACTATCGGGGGGTACGAGCAGTACTTC. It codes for CASSLTIGGYEQYF.

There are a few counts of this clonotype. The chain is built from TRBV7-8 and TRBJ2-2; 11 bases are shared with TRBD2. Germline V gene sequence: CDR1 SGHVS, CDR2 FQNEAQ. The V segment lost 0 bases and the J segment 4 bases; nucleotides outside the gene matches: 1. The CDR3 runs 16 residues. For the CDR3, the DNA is TGTGCCAGCAGCTTAGCGGGACTAGCGGTCACCGGGGAGCTGTTTTTT. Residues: CASSLAGLAVTGELFF.

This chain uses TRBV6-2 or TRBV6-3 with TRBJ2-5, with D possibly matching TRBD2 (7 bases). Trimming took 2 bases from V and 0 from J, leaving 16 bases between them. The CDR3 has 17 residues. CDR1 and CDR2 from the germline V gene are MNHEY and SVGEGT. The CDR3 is CASSYLAGALYQETQYF. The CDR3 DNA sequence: TGTGCCAGCAGTTACCTTGCGGGGGCCTTGTACCAAGAGACCCAGTACTTC.

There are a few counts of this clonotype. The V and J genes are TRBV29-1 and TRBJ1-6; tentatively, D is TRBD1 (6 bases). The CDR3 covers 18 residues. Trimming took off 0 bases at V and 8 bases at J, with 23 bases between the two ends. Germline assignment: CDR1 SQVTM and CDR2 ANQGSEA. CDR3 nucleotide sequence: TGCAGCGTTGAAGATCTTTGCCGCAGGGGTCGACTACATTCACCCCTCCACTTT. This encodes CSVEDLCRRGRLHSPLHF.

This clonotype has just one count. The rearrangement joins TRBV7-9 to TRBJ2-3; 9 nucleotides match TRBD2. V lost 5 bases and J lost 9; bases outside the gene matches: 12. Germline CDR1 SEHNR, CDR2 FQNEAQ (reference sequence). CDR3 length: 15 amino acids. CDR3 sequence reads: CASSPPGLASGTQYF. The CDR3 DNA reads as TGTGCCAGCAGCCCCCCGGGACTAGCCTCCGGGACGCAGTATTTT.

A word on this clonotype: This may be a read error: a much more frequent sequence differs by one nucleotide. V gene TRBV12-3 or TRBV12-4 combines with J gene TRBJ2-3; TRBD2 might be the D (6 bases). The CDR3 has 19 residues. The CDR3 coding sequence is TGTGCCCGCAGTTTAGCGAATTGGTACCTTTGGGGGGGCACAGATACGCAGTATTTT. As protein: CARSLANWYLWGGTDTQYF.

The CDR3 bases are TGTGCCAGCAGCACCGCGGGTTCCCTGGTAGACTACTTC. Its translation: CASSTAGSLVDYF. This sequence joins TRBV5-6 and TRBJ2-5, with D perhaps TRBD2 (5 bases). Germline CDR1 and CDR2: SGHDT and YYEEEE. V lost 4 bases to trimming and J lost 14 bases, with 21 bases between them. The CDR3 runs to 13 residues.

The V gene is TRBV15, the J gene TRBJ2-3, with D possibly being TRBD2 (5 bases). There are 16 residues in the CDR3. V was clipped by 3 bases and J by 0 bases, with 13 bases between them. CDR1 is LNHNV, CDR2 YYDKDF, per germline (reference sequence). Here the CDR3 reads CATSSPRTLSTDTQYF. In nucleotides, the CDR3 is TGTGCCACCAGCAGCCCCAGGACTCTCAGCACAGATACGCAGTATTTT.

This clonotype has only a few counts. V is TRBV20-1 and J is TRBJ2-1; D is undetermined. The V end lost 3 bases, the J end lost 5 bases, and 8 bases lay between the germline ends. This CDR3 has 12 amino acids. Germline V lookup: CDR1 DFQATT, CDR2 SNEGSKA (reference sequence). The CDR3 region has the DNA TGCAGTGCTAGTATCGTGAACAATGAGCAGTTCTTC. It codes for CSASIVNNEQFF.

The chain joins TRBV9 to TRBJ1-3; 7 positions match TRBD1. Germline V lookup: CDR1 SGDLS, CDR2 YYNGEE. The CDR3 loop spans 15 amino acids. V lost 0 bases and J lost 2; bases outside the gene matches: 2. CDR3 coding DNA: TGTGCCAGCAGCGTAGCGACAGGGCCTGGAAACACCATATATTTT. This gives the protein CASSVATGPGNTIYF.

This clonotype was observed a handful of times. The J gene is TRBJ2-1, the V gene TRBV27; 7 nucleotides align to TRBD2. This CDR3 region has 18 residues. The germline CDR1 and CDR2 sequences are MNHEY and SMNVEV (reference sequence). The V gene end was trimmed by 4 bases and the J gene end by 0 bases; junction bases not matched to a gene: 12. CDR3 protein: CASSSLQRAGVSYNEQFF. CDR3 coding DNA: TGTGCCAGCAGTTCACTGCAGAGGGCGGGAGTCTCCTACAATGAGCAGTTCTTC.

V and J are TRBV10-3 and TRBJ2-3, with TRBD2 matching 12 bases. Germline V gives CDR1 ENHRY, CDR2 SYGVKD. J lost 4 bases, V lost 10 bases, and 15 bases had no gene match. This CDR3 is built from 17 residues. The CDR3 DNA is TGTGCCACCACCCGGCAGGCTAGCGGGGGGGCTGCAGATACGCAGTATTTT. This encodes CATTRQASGGAADTQYF.

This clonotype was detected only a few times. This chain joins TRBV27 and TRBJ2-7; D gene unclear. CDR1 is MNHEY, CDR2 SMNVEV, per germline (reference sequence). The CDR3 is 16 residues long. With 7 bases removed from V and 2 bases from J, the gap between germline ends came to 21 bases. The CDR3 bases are TGTGCCAGCACCCCCATAGGCTCCCGGCTTCCCTACGAGCAGTACTTC. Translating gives CASTPIGSRLPYEQYF.

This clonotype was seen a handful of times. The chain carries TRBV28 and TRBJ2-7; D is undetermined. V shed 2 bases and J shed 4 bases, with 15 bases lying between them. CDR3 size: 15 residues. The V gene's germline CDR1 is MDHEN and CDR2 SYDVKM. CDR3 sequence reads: CASSLVQTKTYEQYF. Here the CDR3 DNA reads TGTGCCAGCAGTTTAGTCCAGACAAAGACTTACGAGCAGTACTTC.

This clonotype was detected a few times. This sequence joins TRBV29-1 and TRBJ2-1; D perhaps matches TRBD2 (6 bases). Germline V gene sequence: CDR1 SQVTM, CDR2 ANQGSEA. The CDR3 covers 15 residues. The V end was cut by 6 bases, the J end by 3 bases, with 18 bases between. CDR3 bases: TGCAGCGTGTTGTTGTCGCGGGACCTCTACAATGAGCAGTTCTTC. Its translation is CSVLLSRDLYNEQFF.

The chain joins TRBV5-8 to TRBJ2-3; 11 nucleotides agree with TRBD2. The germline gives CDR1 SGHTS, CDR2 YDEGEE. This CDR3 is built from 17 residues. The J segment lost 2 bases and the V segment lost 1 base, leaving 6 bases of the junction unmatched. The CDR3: CASSLLTSGIVTDTQYF. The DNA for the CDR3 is TGTGCCAGCAGCTTGTTGACTAGCGGGATTGTCACAGATACGCAGTATTTT.

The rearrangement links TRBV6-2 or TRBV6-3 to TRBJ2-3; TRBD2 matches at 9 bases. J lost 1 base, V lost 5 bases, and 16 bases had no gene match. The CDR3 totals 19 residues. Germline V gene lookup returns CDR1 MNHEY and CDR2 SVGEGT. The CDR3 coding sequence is TGTGCCAGCAGTCTCTCTAGGGTAGCGGGAGACTATGGCACAGATACGCAGTATTTT. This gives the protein CASSLSRVAGDYGTDTQYF.

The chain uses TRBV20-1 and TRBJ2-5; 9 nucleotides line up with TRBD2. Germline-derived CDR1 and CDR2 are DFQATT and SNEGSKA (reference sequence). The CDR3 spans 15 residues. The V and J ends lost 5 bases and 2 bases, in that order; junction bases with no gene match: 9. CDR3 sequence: CSAEVRLAVQETQYF. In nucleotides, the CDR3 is TGCAGTGCTGAAGTTCGACTAGCGGTTCAAGAGACCCAGTACTTC.

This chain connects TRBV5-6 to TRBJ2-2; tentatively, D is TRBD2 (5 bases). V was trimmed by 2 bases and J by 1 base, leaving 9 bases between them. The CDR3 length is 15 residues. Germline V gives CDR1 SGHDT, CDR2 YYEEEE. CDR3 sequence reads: CASSFRRGNTGELFF. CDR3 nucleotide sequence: TGTGCCAGCAGCTTTCGTCGGGGGAACACCGGGGAGCTGTTTTTT.

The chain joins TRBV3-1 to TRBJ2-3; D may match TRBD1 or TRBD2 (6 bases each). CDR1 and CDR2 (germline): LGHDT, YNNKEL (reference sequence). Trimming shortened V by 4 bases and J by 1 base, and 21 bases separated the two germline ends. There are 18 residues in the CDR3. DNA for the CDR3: TGTGCCAGCAGCCCCGAGGGGGACTTCACCACCGGCACAGATACGCAGTATTTT. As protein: CASSPEGDFTTGTDTQYF.

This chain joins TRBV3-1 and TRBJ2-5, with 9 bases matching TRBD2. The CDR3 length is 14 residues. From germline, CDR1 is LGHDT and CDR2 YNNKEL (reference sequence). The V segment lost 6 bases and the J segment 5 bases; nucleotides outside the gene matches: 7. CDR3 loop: CASRRTSAAETQYF. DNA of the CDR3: TGTGCCAGCAGGCGGACTAGCGCCGCGGAGACCCAGTACTTC.

CDR3 sequence reads: CASSLGLTSPEAFF. The CDR3 DNA sequence: TGTGCCAGCAGCTTAGGGTTGACCTCGCCTGAAGCTTTCTTT. V gene TRBV7-2 combines with J gene TRBJ1-1, with unresolved D. The CDR3 is made up of 14 amino acids. V was shortened by 1 base and J by 6 bases, with 12 bases between the two germline ends. From germline, CDR1 is SGHTA and CDR2 FQGNSA. Variable domain in full (rest from reference TRBV7-2 and TRBJ1-1): GAGVSQSPSNKVTEKGKDVELRCDPISGHTALYWYRQSLGQGLEFLIYFQGNSAPDKSGLPSDRFSAERTGGSVSTLTIQRTQQEDSAVYLCASSLGLTSPEAFFGQGTRLTVV.

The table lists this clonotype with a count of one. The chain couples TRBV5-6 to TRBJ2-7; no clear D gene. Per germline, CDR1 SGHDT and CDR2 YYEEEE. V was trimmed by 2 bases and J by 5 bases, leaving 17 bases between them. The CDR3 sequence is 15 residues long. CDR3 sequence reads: CASSFVGPNWDEQYF. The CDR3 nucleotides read TGTGCCAGCAGCTTTGTGGGCCCAAATTGGGACGAGCAGTACTTC.